One and the same sample provided the 28 T cell receptor beta chains below, sequenced in a study of immune evolution from preneoplasia to lung adenocarcinoma. Assay: immunoSEQ multiplex PCR; the TCRdb copy retains only in-frame clones and omits some. The table has thousands of clones, roughly 80% seen once. The sample was FFPE adjacent normal lung tissue. Receptors were obtained from an older donor with lung adenocarcinoma.

This clone came up once. DNA of the CDR3: TGTGCCATCACCCGGGACTCTAGCTCCTACGAGCAGTACTTC. Its translation is CAITRDSSSYEQYF. V gene TRBV10-3 combines with J gene TRBJ2-7; tentatively, D is TRBD2 (6 bases). V was cut by 7 bases and J by 0 bases, with 13 bases left in between. CDR1 and CDR2 (germline): ENHRY, SYGVKD. The CDR3 contains 14 residues.

In nucleotides, the CDR3 is TGCAGCGTTGGCCCGGGACAGGGGCGGGGGACCCAGTACTTC. Protein product: CSVGPGQGRGTQYF. This chain uses TRBV29-1 with TRBJ2-5; TRBD1 matches at 10 bases. The V gene end was trimmed by 4 bases and the J gene end by 7 bases; junction bases not matched to a gene: 9. The CDR3 runs 14 residues. CDR1 and CDR2 from the germline V gene are SQVTM and ANQGSEA. Together with reference TRBV29-1 and TRBJ2-5, the CDR3 gives the full variable domain: SAVISQKPSRDICQRGTSLTIQCQVDSQVTMMFWYRQQPGQSLTLIATANQGSEATYESGFVIDKFPISRPNLTFSTLTVSNMSPEDSSIYLCSVGPGQGRGTQYFGPGTRLLVL.

Regarding this clone: This sample includes further DNA sequences coding for the same CDR3. The rearrangement joins TRBV29-1 to TRBJ2-7; D is possibly TRBD1 (6 bases). Trimming took off 6 bases at V and 2 bases at J, with 8 bases between the two ends. The CDR3 runs to 11 residues. Per germline, CDR1 SQVTM and CDR2 ANQGSEA. CDR3 residues: CSVGDTYEQYF. In nucleotides, the CDR3 is TGCAGCGTGGGGGACACCTACGAGCAGTACTTC.

V usage is TRBV29-1 and J usage is TRBJ2-2, with 10 bases identical to TRBD1. Germline CDR1 SQVTM, CDR2 ANQGSEA. There are 16 residues in the CDR3. V trimming: 0 bases; J trimming: 4 bases; junction bases outside the gene matches: 5. CDR3 amino acids: CSVEDLRDRGTGELFF. CDR3 nucleotides: TGCAGCGTTGAAGATCTAAGGGACAGGGGCACCGGGGAGCTGTTTTTT.

The V call is TRBV5-1, the J call TRBJ2-1; a weak D match, TRBD1 (6 bases). V was clipped by 0 bases and J by 5 bases, with 9 bases between them. Germline values: CDR1 SGHRS, CDR2 YFSETQ. The CDR3 is 14 amino acids. DNA for the CDR3: TGCGCCAGCAGCTTGGGGGGGCGTCACAATGAGCAGTTCTTC. This encodes CASSLGGRHNEQFF.

V and J are TRBV4-2 and TRBJ2-1; D is undetermined. V was pared by 4 bases and J by 5 bases, with 3 bases between. CDR1 LGHNA and CDR2 YNFKEQ come from the germline V gene. The CDR3 is made up of 11 amino acids. CDR3 region: CASSRNNEQFF. CDR3 DNA: TGTGCCAGCAGCCGAAACAATGAGCAGTTCTTC.

The V gene is TRBV7-3, the J gene TRBJ1-1; maybe TRBD1 (5 bases). CDR1 and CDR2 (germline): SGHTA, FQGTGA. The CDR3 contains 14 residues. V lost 2 bases, J lost 1 base, and 8 bases lay in between. The CDR3 DNA reads as TGTGCCAGCAGCTTAGGGGGACCGAACACTGAAGCTTTCTTT. It is translated as CASSLGGPNTEAFF. The full variable domain, rest sourced from reference TRBV7-3 and TRBJ1-1, is GAGVSQTPSNKVTEKGKYVELRCDPISGHTALYWYRQSLGQGPEFLIYFQGTGAADDSGLPNDRFFAVRPEGSVSTLKIQRTERGDSAVYLCASSLGGPNTEAFFGQGTRLTVV.

J is TRBJ2-2 and V is TRBV10-3; D call uncertain. Germline V gene sequence: CDR1 ENHRY, CDR2 SYGVKD. This CDR3 contains 15 residues. V was pared by 0 bases and J by 6 bases, with 11 bases between. CDR3 coding DNA: TGTGCCATCAGTGAGTCTCCAGGCAAGGCCGGGGAGCTGTTTTTT. Its protein product is CAISESPGKAGELFF.

The chain is built from TRBV9 and TRBJ1-5, with D maybe TRBD1 (5 bases). This CDR3 comprises 17 residues. The germline gives CDR1 SGDLS, CDR2 YYNGEE. Trimming cost V 0 bases and J 4 bases, with 17 bases left between them. The CDR3 reads CASSVVPGNPGNQPQHF. The CDR3 region has the DNA TGTGCCAGCAGCGTAGTTCCAGGGAACCCAGGGAATCAGCCCCAGCATTTT.

The genes are TRBV10-1 and TRBJ2-7, with D possibly TRBD2 on 6 matching bases. The CDR3 runs to 13 residues. V was pared by 6 bases and J by 3 bases, with 12 bases between. Germline V lookup: CDR1 WNHNN, CDR2 SYGVQD (reference sequence). This CDR3 reads CASSSGQSYEQYF. The CDR3 bases are TGCGCCAGCAGCAGCGGGCAGAGCTACGAGCAGTACTTC.

In its sample, this clone was seen once. The CDR3 region has the DNA TGTGCCAGCAGACCGGGACTAGCGGGATCAGATACGCAGTATTTT. Amino acids: CASRPGLAGSDTQYF. The chain links TRBV7-2 to TRBJ2-3, with TRBD2 matching over 13 bases. V lost 6 bases and J lost 4; bases outside the gene matches: 4. The CDR3 runs to 15 residues. Germline lookup yields CDR1 SGHTA and CDR2 FQGNSA.

This clone was counted a few times. This rearrangement joins TRBV5-4 to TRBJ2-1, with TRBD1 matching 9 bases. With V trimmed by 4 bases and J by 6 bases, 8 bases remained unmatched. Germline V gives CDR1 SGHNT, CDR2 YYREEE (reference sequence). This CDR3 has 15 amino acids. The CDR3: CASSLGGQGRNEQFF. DNA for the CDR3: TGTGCCAGCAGCCTGGGGGGACAGGGCCGCAATGAGCAGTTCTTC. The whole variable domain, filled in from reference TRBV5-4 and TRBJ2-1, reads ETGVTQSPTHLIKTRGQQVTLRCSSQSGHNTVSWYQQALGQGPQFIFQYYREEENGRGNFPPRFSGLQFPNYSSELNVNALELDDSALYLCASSLGGQGRNEQFFGPGTRLTVL.

The J gene is TRBJ1-1, the V gene TRBV30; D is possibly TRBD1 (6 bases). The ends were cut back, 2 bases at V and 5 bases at J, with 18 bases in the middle. Germline V gene data show CDR1 as GTSNPN and CDR2 as SVGIG (reference sequence). The CDR3 length is 15 residues. This CDR3 reads CAWSSHPTGYTEAFF. The CDR3 region has the DNA TGTGCCTGGAGTTCCCACCCTACAGGGTATACTGAAGCTTTCTTT.

CDR3 nucleotide sequence: TGTGCCAGCAGCCTCCCTTGGGGCAGGGGGAACGAGCAGTACTTC. This sequence encodes CASSLPWGRGNEQYF. The rearrangement links TRBV11-2 to TRBJ2-7; the match to TRBD1 covers 7 bases. The CDR3 has 15 residues. Germline loops: CDR1 SGHAT, CDR2 FQNNGV. With 5 bases clipped from V and 5 bases from J, the junction kept 12 bases outside the gene matches.

This sequence joins TRBV5-1 and TRBJ1-1, with D uncertain. The V end was cut by 3 bases, the J end by 0 bases, with 9 bases between. This CDR3 spans 14 amino acids. The germline CDR1 and CDR2 sequences are SGHRS and YFSETQ. The CDR3 nucleotides read TGCGCCAGCAGCTCGGTCCGGTTGAACACTGAAGCTTTCTTT. Translating it yields CASSSVRLNTEAFF. The full variable domain, completed using reference TRBV5-1 and TRBJ1-1, is KAGVTQTPRYLIKTRGQQVTLSCSPISGHRSVSWYQQTPGQGLQFLFEYFSETQRNKGNFPGRFSGRQFSNSRSEMNVSTLELGDSALYLCASSSVRLNTEAFFGQGTRLTVV.

This rearrangement joins TRBV6-1 to TRBJ2-3; D gene unclear. Germline V gene lookup returns CDR1 MNHNS and CDR2 SASEGT. Trimming removed 0 bases from V and 5 bases from J, with 6 bases in between. The CDR3 loop spans 13 amino acids. CDR3: CASSEAVGDTQYF. Written as DNA, the CDR3 is TGTGCCAGCAGTGAAGCGGTAGGAGATACGCAGTATTTT.

The chain carries TRBV5-1 and TRBJ2-2; no clear D gene. Germline CDR1 SGHRS, CDR2 YFSETQ. The CDR3 runs to 12 residues. V was pared by 5 bases and J by 5 bases, with 7 bases between. This chain's CDR3 is CASRLETGELFF. Here the CDR3 DNA reads TGCGCCAGCAGACTGGAGACCGGGGAGCTGTTTTTT. Combining the CDR3 with reference TRBV5-1 and TRBJ2-2 gives the whole variable domain KAGVTQTPRYLIKTRGQQVTLSCSPISGHRSVSWYQQTPGQGLQFLFEYFSETQRNKGNFPGRFSGRQFSNSRSEMNVSTLELGDSALYLCASRLETGELFFGEGSRLTVL.

The chain recombines TRBV18 with TRBJ2-2, with a weak D call TRBD1 (5 bases). The V gene lost 5 bases and the J gene lost 3 bases, with 19 bases spanning the gap. The CDR3 length is 17 residues. Germline values: CDR1 KGHSH, CDR2 LQKENI. CDR3: CASSSRQILIDTGELFF. The CDR3 DNA is TGTGCCAGCTCATCCCGACAGATTCTTATTGACACCGGGGAGCTGTTTTTT. The whole variable domain, remainder taken from reference TRBV18 and TRBJ2-2, is NAGVMQNPRHLVRRRGQEARLRCSPMKGHSHVYWYRQLPEEGLKFMVYLQKENIIDESGMPKERFSAEFPKEGPSILRIQQVVRGDSAAYFCASSSRQILIDTGELFFGEGSRLTVL.

This clone turned up a few times. This sequence joins TRBV9 and TRBJ2-3, with 7 bases lining up with TRBD2. The V and J ends lost 6 bases and 1 base, in that order; junction bases with no gene match: 5. The CDR3 totals 14 residues. Germline CDR1 and CDR2: SGDLS and YYNGEE. Here the CDR3 reads CASNKLAGTDTQYF. DNA for the CDR3: TGTGCCAGCAATAAGCTAGCGGGCACAGATACGCAGTATTTT.

The chain joins TRBV19 to TRBJ1-1, with D hard to call. CDR1 is LNHDA, CDR2 SQIVND, per germline (reference sequence). Trimming took off 3 bases at V and 6 bases at J, with 11 bases between the two ends. This CDR3 spans 13 amino acids. CDR3: CASSINSGPEAFF. Here the CDR3 DNA reads TGTGCCAGTAGTATTAACTCGGGCCCTGAAGCTTTCTTT.

This sequence joins TRBV30 and TRBJ2-7; no clear D gene. Trimming took off 0 bases at V and 3 bases at J, with 6 bases between the two ends. The CDR3 runs to 12 residues. Germline V gene lookup returns CDR1 GTSNPN and CDR2 SVGIG (reference sequence). Written as DNA, the CDR3 is TGTGCCTGGAGTGTAGGAGTCTACGAGCAGTACTTC. Translation gives CAWSVGVYEQYF. The variable domain in full, with the rest retrieved from reference TRBV30 and TRBJ2-7, is SQTIHQWPATLVQPVGSPLSLECTVEGTSNPNLYWYRQAAGRGLQLLFYSVGIGQISSEVPQNLSASRPQDRQFILSSKKLLLSDSGFYLCAWSVGVYEQYFGPGTRLTVT.

In DNA form, the CDR3 reads TGTGCCAGCAGTCCCCAGTACGAGCAGTACTTC. It translates to CASSPQYEQYF. V and J are TRBV6-6 and TRBJ2-7, with no clear D. V shed 5 bases and J shed 4 bases, with 6 bases lying between them. CDR3 length: 11 residues. Germline lookup yields CDR1 MNHNY and CDR2 SVGAGI (reference sequence).

Only one count was recorded for this clone. This chain uses TRBV7-9 with TRBJ2-7; 7 nucleotides align to TRBD1. CDR1 and CDR2 from the germline V gene are SEHNR and FQNEAQ (reference sequence). Losses at the gene ends were 5 bases for V and 2 bases for J; bases not matched to a gene: 6. The CDR3 sequence is 14 residues long. The CDR3 sequence: CASSPRTGAYEQYF. The CDR3 region has the DNA TGTGCCAGCAGCCCTCGGACAGGCGCCTACGAGCAGTACTTC. Variable domain in full (rest from reference TRBV7-9 and TRBJ2-7): DTGVSQNPRHKITKRGQNVTFRCDPISEHNRLYWYRQTLGQGPEFLTYFQNEAQLEKSRLLSDRFSAERPKGSFSTLEIQRTEQGDSAMYLCASSPRTGAYEQYFGPGTRLTVT.

This clone was counted a few times. The V gene is TRBV7-9, the J gene TRBJ1-2; TRBD1 matches 12 bases. The J segment lost 8 bases and the V segment lost 1 base, leaving 8 bases of the junction unmatched. Germline V gene data show CDR1 as SEHNR and CDR2 as FQNEAQ (reference sequence). This CDR3 region has 16 residues. The CDR3 protein is CASSLGPGQGAGGYTF. The CDR3 coding sequence is TGTGCCAGCAGCTTAGGTCCGGGACAGGGGGCCGGGGGCTACACCTTC.

The gene calls are TRBV2 and TRBJ2-2, with D hard to call. Germline-derived CDR1 and CDR2 are SNHLY and FYNNEI. Between the trimmed V and J ends, which lost 4 bases and 9 bases, there was a span of 6 bases. The CDR3 consists of 11 residues. The CDR3 region is CASSVKRELFF. In nucleotides, the CDR3 is TGTGCCAGCAGTGTAAAGAGGGAGCTGTTTTTT.

V is TRBV28 and J is TRBJ1-1; D remains unclear. CDR1 and CDR2 from the germline V gene are MDHEN and SYDVKM. The V gene lost 3 bases and the J gene lost 2 bases, with 7 bases spanning the gap. The CDR3 consists of 13 residues. The CDR3 sequence is CASSFPDNTEAFF. In DNA form, the CDR3 reads TGTGCCAGCAGTTTCCCAGATAACACTGAAGCTTTCTTT.

The rearrangement links TRBV11-2 to TRBJ2-3; D tentatively reads TRBD1 or TRBD2 (6 bases each). V lost 1 base, J lost 2 bases, and 13 bases lay in between. The CDR3 runs 16 residues. Germline V gene data show CDR1 as SGHAT and CDR2 as FQNNGV. CDR3 residues: CASSLVPGANTDTQYF. The CDR3 nucleotides are TGTGCCAGCAGCTTAGTTCCGGGGGCGAACACAGATACGCAGTATTTT.

The chain has TRBV30 and TRBJ1-4; D gene uncertain. The germline CDR1 and CDR2 sequences are GTSNPN and SVGIG (reference sequence). V lost 0 bases, J lost 4 bases, and 12 bases lay in between. The CDR3 runs to 15 residues. The CDR3 DNA reads TGTGCCTGGAGTGTAGTTGGTGGCGGTAATGAAAAACTGTTTTTT. Protein: CAWSVVGGGNEKLFF.